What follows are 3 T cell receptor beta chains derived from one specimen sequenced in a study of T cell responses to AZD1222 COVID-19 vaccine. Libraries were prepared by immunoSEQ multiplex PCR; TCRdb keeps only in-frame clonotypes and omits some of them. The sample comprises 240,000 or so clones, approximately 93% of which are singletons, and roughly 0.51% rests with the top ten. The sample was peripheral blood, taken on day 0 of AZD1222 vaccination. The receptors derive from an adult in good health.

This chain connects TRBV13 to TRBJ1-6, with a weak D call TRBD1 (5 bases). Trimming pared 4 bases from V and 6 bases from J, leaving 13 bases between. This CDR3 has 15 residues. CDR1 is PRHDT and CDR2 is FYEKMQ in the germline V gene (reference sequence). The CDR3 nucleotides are TGTGCCAGCAGCTCGGGGTGGGGACGTAATTCACCCCTCCACTTT. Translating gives CASSSGWGRNSPLHF.

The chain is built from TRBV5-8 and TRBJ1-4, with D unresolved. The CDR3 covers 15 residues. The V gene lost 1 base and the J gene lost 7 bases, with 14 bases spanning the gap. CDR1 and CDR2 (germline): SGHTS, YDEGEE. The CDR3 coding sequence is TGTGCCAGCAGCTTGAAACCGACGGGAGGTGAAAAACTGTTTTTT. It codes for CASSLKPTGGEKLFF.

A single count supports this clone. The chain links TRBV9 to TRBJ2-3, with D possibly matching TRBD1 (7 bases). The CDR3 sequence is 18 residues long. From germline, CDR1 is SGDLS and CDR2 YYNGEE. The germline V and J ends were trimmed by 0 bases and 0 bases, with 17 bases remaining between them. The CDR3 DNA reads TGTGCCAGCAGCGTAGTGGGAGGAACAGGGGAAAGCACAGATACGCAGTATTTT. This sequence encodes CASSVVGGTGESTDTQYF.